This passage covers 23 T cell receptor beta chains from one sample sequenced in a study of blood T cell repertoires in COVID-19. Repertoires were generated with immunoSEQ multiplex PCR, while TCRdb's copy carries only in-frame clones and drops some. The sample shows 95,000 to 150,000 clones, roughly nine tenths of them seen only once. Sequencing used peripheral blood. The receptor source for this set is a middle-aged man with COVID-19, enrolled during active disease.

Only a few counts were recorded for this clone. V is TRBV29-1 and J is TRBJ2-1; 13 bases match TRBD2. Germline V gene sequence: CDR1 SQVTM, CDR2 ANQGSEA. The CDR3 has 14 amino acids. V was clipped by 7 bases and J by 5 bases; unmatched bases: 5. The CDR3 reads CSAMGLAGNNEQFF. The CDR3 DNA is TGCAGCGCAATGGGACTAGCGGGAAACAATGAGCAGTTCTTC.

The genes are TRBV28 and TRBJ1-1; 7 bases map to TRBD1. This CDR3 is 13 amino acids long. The V gene end was trimmed by 4 bases and the J gene end by 8 bases; junction bases not matched to a gene: 7. CDR1 is MDHEN, CDR2 SYDVKM, per germline. In DNA, the CDR3 is TGTGCCAGCAGTTCACCCACGACAGGGGAAGCTTTCTTT. Encoded protein: CASSSPTTGEAFF.

This sequence joins TRBV6-5 and TRBJ2-1; possibly TRBD2 for D (5 bases). Germline V CDR1 and CDR2: MNHEY, SVGAGI. The CDR3 extends over 13 amino acids. This CDR3 reads CATEAGVYNEQFF. In DNA form, the CDR3 reads TGTGCTACAGAGGCGGGCGTTTACAATGAGCAGTTCTTC.

The rearrangement uses TRBV6-6 and TRBJ1-2; 8 bases fit TRBD1. J lost 4 bases, V lost 6 bases, and 1 base had no gene match. The CDR3 runs to 12 residues. The germline CDR1 and CDR2 sequences are MNHNY and SVGAGI (reference sequence). The CDR3 DNA follows: TGTGCCAGCAGGGGGACAGGCTATGGCTACACCTTC. Its translation is CASRGTGYGYTF.

The J gene is TRBJ2-1, the V gene TRBV28; 10 bases agree with TRBD2. This CDR3 contains 16 residues. V shed 3 bases, J shed 2 bases, and the junction held 4 bases outside the gene matches. Germline lookup yields CDR1 MDHEN and CDR2 SYDVKM. The CDR3 bases are TGTGCCAGCAGTTTCCGGACTAGCGGAACCTACAATGAGCAGTTCTTC. Its protein product is CASSFRTSGTYNEQFF. The variable domain in full, with the rest retrieved from reference TRBV28 and TRBJ2-1, is DVKVTQSSRYLVKRTGEKVFLECVQDMDHENMFWYRQDPGLGLRLIYFSYDVKMKEKGDIPEGYSVSREKKERFSLILESASTNQTSMYLCASSFRTSGTYNEQFFGPGTRLTVL.

This chain connects TRBV18 to TRBJ1-1; D remains unclear. The germline V gene encodes CDR1 KGHSH and CDR2 LQKENI. This CDR3 is 15 amino acids long. Trimming removed 3 bases at V and 3 bases at J, with 14 bases between. CDR3 region: CASSPNPGWDTEAFF. The CDR3 DNA reads TGTGCCAGCTCACCCAACCCGGGATGGGACACTGAAGCTTTCTTT.

The chain carries TRBV3-1 (or the pseudogene TRBV3-2) and TRBJ2-2, with D hard to call. Germline V gene data show CDR1 as LGHDT and CDR2 as YNNKEL (reference sequence). The CDR3 loop spans 15 amino acids. V lost 1 base to trimming and J lost 5 bases, with 11 bases between them. CDR3 in DNA: TGTGCCAGCAGCCAAGCCTCCGGTCTAACCGGGGAGCTGTTTTTT. Translated: CASSQASGLTGELFF.

This clone was observed a single time. This rearrangement joins TRBV28 to TRBJ1-4; tentative D call: TRBD1 (6 bases). Germline values: CDR1 MDHEN, CDR2 SYDVKM. Trimming left V 5 bases short and J 5 bases short, with 15 bases between. The CDR3 runs to 15 residues. The CDR3 nucleotides read TGTGCCAGCAGTCGCGGGGGGCAGCTAAATGAAAAACTGTTTTTT. It encodes CASSRGGQLNEKLFF.

The chain links TRBV10-1 to TRBJ1-6; 10 bases agree with TRBD1. The CDR3 has 18 residues. V lost 2 bases and J lost 6; bases outside the gene matches: 10. Germline V gene lookup returns CDR1 WNHNN and CDR2 SYGVQD (reference sequence). In nucleotides, the CDR3 is TGCGCCAGCAGTGAGCGGACCCCGGGACAGGGGTCTAATTCACCCCTCCACTTT. It is translated as CASSERTPGQGSNSPLHF.

The chain joins TRBV19 to TRBJ1-4; 9 nucleotides align to TRBD1. CDR1 and CDR2 from the germline V gene are LNHDA and SQIVND (reference sequence). The CDR3 covers 14 residues. The V segment lost 5 bases and the J segment 5 bases; nucleotides outside the gene matches: 3. CDR3 sequence reads: CASSPGTGNEKLFF. The CDR3 DNA sequence: TGTGCCAGTAGTCCCGGGACAGGGAATGAAAAACTGTTTTTT.

The chain employs TRBV30 and TRBJ2-7, with 7 bases identical to TRBD1. The CDR3 length is 14 residues. The V gene end was trimmed by 2 bases and the J gene end by 2 bases; junction bases not matched to a gene: 6. Germline CDR1 GTSNPN, CDR2 SVGIG (reference sequence). As DNA, the CDR3 is TGTGCCTGGAGTATCGGCCAGGGGGCCTACGAGCAGTACTTC. Amino acid sequence: CAWSIGQGAYEQYF.

The chain joins TRBV5-5 to TRBJ1-1; D gene uncertain. V was pared by 4 bases and J by 5 bases, with 12 bases between. Germline loops: CDR1 SGHKS, CDR2 YYEKEE (reference sequence). The CDR3 contains 13 residues. The CDR3: CASSLEWATEAFF. The DNA of the CDR3 is TGTGCCAGCAGCCTGGAATGGGCAACTGAAGCTTTCTTT.

The chain has TRBV28 and TRBJ1-4; D unclear. V gave up 6 bases and J gave up 3 bases, with 11 bases separating them. This CDR3 has 14 residues. Germline V CDR1 and CDR2: MDHEN, SYDVKM. The chain's CDR3 is CASRGGWANEKLFF. The CDR3 coding sequence is TGTGCCAGCAGGGGAGGATGGGCTAATGAAAAACTGTTTTTT.

The chain employs TRBV7-6 and TRBJ2-3, with 9 nucleotides matching TRBD2. CDR1 is SGHVS, CDR2 FNYEAQ, per germline. This CDR3 is 15 amino acids long. V lost 5 bases, J lost 7 bases, and 10 bases stayed unmatched. CDR3 DNA sequence: TGTGCCAGCAGCCGCGTAGCGGGAGCCCCGAATACGCAGTATTTT. Amino acids: CASSRVAGAPNTQYF.

The rearrangement links TRBV15 to TRBJ1-6; 7 positions agree with TRBD1. Germline lookup yields CDR1 LNHNV and CDR2 YYDKDF (reference sequence). Germline trimming cut 3 bases from V and 8 bases from J; bases unmatched to any gene: 4. This CDR3 is built from 14 residues. CDR3 bases: TGTGCCACCAGCAGGGGACAGCCCGATTCACCCCTCCACTTT. As protein: CATSRGQPDSPLHF.

This chain links TRBV14 with TRBJ2-1; no clear D gene. Per germline, CDR1 SGHDN and CDR2 FVKESK. The CDR3 runs to 13 residues. Trimming removed 4 bases at V and 7 bases at J, with 11 bases between. The CDR3: CASSLLQFNEQFF. Here the CDR3 DNA reads TGTGCCAGCAGCCTCCTCCAGTTTAATGAGCAGTTCTTC.

The chain carries TRBV5-1 and TRBJ1-1; D unresolved. Germline CDR1 is SGHRS and CDR2 is YFSETQ. V was clipped by 0 bases and J by 2 bases, with 5 bases between them. This CDR3 contains 13 residues. Here the CDR3 DNA reads TGCGCCAGCAGCTTGGGGGCCAACACTGAAGCTTTCTTT. It encodes CASSLGANTEAFF.

CDR3 protein: CASSSPNQPQHF. CDR3 nucleotide sequence: TGTGCCAGCAGTTCCCCTAATCAGCCCCAGCATTTT. The V gene is TRBV12-3 or TRBV12-4, the J gene TRBJ1-5; D not resolved. V gave up 4 bases and J gave up 4 bases, with 5 bases separating them. The CDR3 runs to 12 residues.

The J gene is TRBJ1-1, the V gene TRBV28; D is unclear. Germline assignment: CDR1 MDHEN and CDR2 SYDVKM. Between the trimmed V and J ends, which lost 6 bases and 4 bases, there was a span of 18 bases. CDR3 length: 15 amino acids. In DNA, the CDR3 is TGTGCCAGCAGGTCCGACGCGGGCTCCTTCACTGAAGCTTTCTTT. Its protein product is CASRSDAGSFTEAFF.

The chain joins TRBV30 to TRBJ1-4, with TRBD1 identical over 9 bases. CDR3 length: 14 residues. Germline CDR1 GTSNPN, CDR2 SVGIG (reference sequence). V was clipped by 5 bases and J by 8 bases; unmatched bases: 9. The CDR3 loop reads CAWAHTGGEEKLFF. The CDR3 nucleotides read TGTGCCTGGGCTCACACAGGGGGCGAGGAAAAACTGTTTTTT.

This clone was seen more than once but under ten times. The rearrangement joins TRBV9 to TRBJ2-7; 12 bases agree with TRBD2. The CDR3 totals 15 residues. Germline V gene lookup returns CDR1 SGDLS and CDR2 YYNGEE. V was clipped by 4 bases and J by 5 bases; unmatched bases: 7. CDR3 in amino acids: CASSPTSGRSHEQYF. CDR3 coding DNA: TGTGCCAGCAGCCCCACTAGCGGGAGGTCCCACGAGCAGTACTTC.

The chain couples TRBV19 to TRBJ2-7, with 11 nucleotides matching TRBD1. Per the germline V gene, CDR1 is LNHDA and CDR2 is SQIVND (reference sequence). The CDR3 totals 14 residues. With V trimmed by 5 bases and J by 2 bases, 2 bases remained unmatched. CDR3 sequence (DNA): TGTGCCAGTAGTCTGGGACAGGGGGCCTACGAGCAGTACTTC. Protein: CASSLGQGAYEQYF.

The V gene is TRBV28, the J gene TRBJ2-3; 9 nucleotides agree with TRBD2. From germline, CDR1 is MDHEN and CDR2 SYDVKM. The CDR3 covers 15 residues. J was trimmed by 1 base and V by 5 bases; bases with no gene match: 4. In nucleotides, the CDR3 is TGTGCCAGCAGTGTTAGCGGGGGCGGCACAGATACGCAGTATTTT. This translates into CASSVSGGGTDTQYF.